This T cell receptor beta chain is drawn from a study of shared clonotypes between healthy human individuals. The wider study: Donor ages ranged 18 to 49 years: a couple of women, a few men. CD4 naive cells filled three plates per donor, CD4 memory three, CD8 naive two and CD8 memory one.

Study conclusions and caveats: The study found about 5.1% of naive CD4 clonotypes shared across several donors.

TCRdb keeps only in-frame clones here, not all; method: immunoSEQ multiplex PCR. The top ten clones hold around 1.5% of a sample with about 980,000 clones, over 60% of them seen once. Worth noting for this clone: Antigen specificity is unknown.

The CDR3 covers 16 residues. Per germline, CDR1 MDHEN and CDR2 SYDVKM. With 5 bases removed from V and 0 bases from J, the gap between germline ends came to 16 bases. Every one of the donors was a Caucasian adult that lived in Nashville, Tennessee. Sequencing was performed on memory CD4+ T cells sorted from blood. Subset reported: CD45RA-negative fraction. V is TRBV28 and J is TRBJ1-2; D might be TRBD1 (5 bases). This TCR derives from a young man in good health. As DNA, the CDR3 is TGTGCCAGCAGTCCTGGGGCAGCAGCTTCTAACTATGGCTACACCTTC. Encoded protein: CASSPGAAASNYGYTF.